The sequence of this T cell receptor beta chain was determined in a study of T-cell memory formation after mild COVID-19. Via MiXCR, TCRdb re-called the 5' RACE reads, giving one row per CDR3 protein. The sample lists under 300,000 distinct CDR3 sequences, 16% occurring once. Germline V gene lookup returns CDR1 SQVTM and CDR2 ANQGSEA. V dropped 7 bases and J dropped 2 bases, with 13 bases sitting between them. The CDR3 loop spans 13 amino acids. This clonotype has more than one count but fewer than ten. The gene calls are TRBV29-1 and TRBJ2-3; D uncertain. This receptor was identified in a man between 18 and 29 years old who had mild COVID-19 (a few samples of this study predate the infection). Cell type and time point are not known. Input material: PBMCs or a T cell subset sorted from them (not recorded which). The CDR3, as DNA: TGCAGCGCTGGAAGTGCGGACACAGATACGCAGTATTTT. Translated: CSAGSADTDTQYF.